What follows are 7 T cell receptor beta chains derived from one specimen sequenced in a study of cytomegalovirus exposure and HLA in healthy donors. Both 60 Vbeta primers and 13 Jbeta primers went into the PCR. Clones were sequenced by immunoSEQ multiplex PCR, and TCRdb holds only the in-frame ones, with some missing. This sample has 60,000 to 70,000 clones, with around 80% found just once. The sequenced sample consisted of PBMCs. The receptors shown here come from a man aged 50-59 years in good health and CMV-seronegative.

The chain has TRBV14 and TRBJ2-2; 8 positions agree with TRBD2. V lost 4 bases and J lost 6; bases outside the gene matches: 10. The CDR3 consists of 16 residues. CDR1 is SGHDN, CDR2 FVKESK, per germline. The CDR3 reads CASSRSGSLSAGELFF. The CDR3 DNA reads TGTGCCAGCAGCCGGAGCGGGAGCCTTTCGGCCGGGGAGCTGTTTTTT.

This clone has just a few counts. The chain is built from TRBV7-9 and TRBJ1-5; TRBD1 is a possible D gene (5 bases). V lost 1 base and J lost 2, with 6 bases in between. There are 14 residues in the CDR3. Germline values: CDR1 SEHNR, CDR2 FQNEAQ (reference sequence). CDR3 DNA: TGTGCCAGCAGCTTAGAGGGGCGCAATCAGCCCCAGCATTTT. This encodes CASSLEGRNQPQHF.

The chain couples TRBV19 to TRBJ1-1, with D possibly TRBD1 on 5 matching bases. Trimming took off 6 bases at V and 2 bases at J, with 16 bases between the two ends. The CDR3 covers 15 residues. CDR1 is LNHDA, CDR2 SQIVND, per germline (reference sequence). The CDR3 DNA sequence: TGTGCCAGTAGGAAGGGGACTCTGGGAAACACTGAAGCTTTCTTT. It specifies CASRKGTLGNTEAFF.

The rearrangement links TRBV2 to TRBJ2-7, with D unresolved. Germline V gene data show CDR1 as SNHLY and CDR2 as FYNNEI. Trimming shortened V by 7 bases and J by 0 bases, and 13 bases separated the two germline ends. The CDR3 consists of 14 residues. The CDR3 DNA reads as TGTGCCAGCATTAGTCCCGATACCTCCTACGAGCAGTACTTC. Translation gives CASISPDTSYEQYF.

The chain has TRBV11-2 and TRBJ2-7; 10 bases agree with TRBD2. V shed 0 bases and J 3 bases; nucleotides not matched to a gene: 2. Per germline, CDR1 SGHAT and CDR2 FQNNGV. This CDR3 has 15 amino acids. CDR3 DNA sequence: TGTGCCAGCAGCTTAGAACTAGCGGGACGCTACGAGCAGTACTTC. It codes for CASSLELAGRYEQYF.

This clone was seen only once. The chain has TRBV5-1 and TRBJ2-7, with 9 bases lining up with TRBD1. This CDR3 comprises 13 residues. The germline CDR1 and CDR2 sequences are SGHRS and YFSETQ. Trimming took 4 bases from V and 8 from J; bases not matched to a gene: 7. Written as DNA, the CDR3 is TGCGCCAGCAGCCTCAGGGACAGGGCGAAGCAGTACTTC. It specifies CASSLRDRAKQYF.

The V gene is TRBV18, the J gene TRBJ1-1; no clear D. The V end was cut by 3 bases, the J end by 5 bases, with 10 bases between. The CDR3 loop spans 13 amino acids. Germline CDR1 reads KGHSH; CDR2 reads LQKENI. The CDR3 reads CASSPREGTEAFF. As DNA, the CDR3 is TGTGCCAGCTCACCCCGGGAAGGGACTGAAGCTTTCTTT.